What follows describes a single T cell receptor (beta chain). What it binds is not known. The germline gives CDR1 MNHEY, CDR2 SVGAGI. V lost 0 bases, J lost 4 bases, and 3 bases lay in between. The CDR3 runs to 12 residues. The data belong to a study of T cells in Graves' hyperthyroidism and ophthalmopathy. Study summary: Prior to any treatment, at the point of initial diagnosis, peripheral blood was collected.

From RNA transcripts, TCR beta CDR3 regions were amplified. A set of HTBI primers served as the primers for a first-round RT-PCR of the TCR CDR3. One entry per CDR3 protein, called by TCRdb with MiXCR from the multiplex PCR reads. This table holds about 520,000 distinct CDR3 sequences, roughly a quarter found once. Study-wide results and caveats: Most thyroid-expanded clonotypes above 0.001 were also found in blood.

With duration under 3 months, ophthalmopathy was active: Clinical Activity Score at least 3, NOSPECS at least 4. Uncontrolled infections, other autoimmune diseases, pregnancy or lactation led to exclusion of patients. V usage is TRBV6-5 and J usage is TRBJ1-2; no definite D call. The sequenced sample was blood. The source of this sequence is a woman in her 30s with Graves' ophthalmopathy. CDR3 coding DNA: TGTGCCAGCAGTTACTCGACCTATGGCTACACCTTC. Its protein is CASSYSTYGYTF.